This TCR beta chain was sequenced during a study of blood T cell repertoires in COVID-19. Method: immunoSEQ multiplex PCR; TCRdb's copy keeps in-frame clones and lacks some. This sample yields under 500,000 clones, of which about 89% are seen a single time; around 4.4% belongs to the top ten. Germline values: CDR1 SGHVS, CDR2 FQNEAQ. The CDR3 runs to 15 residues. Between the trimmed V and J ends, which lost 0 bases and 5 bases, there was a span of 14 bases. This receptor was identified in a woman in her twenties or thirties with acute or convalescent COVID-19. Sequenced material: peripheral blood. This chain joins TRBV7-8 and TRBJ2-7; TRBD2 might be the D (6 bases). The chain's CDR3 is CASSLAGGVSDEQYF. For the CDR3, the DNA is TGTGCCAGCAGCTTAGCAGGCGGGGTCTCGGACGAGCAGTACTTC.